The entry below describes one T cell receptor beta chain. The antigen remains unidentified. The data derive from a study of T cell repertoires in cytomegalovirus infection. Study summary: TCR beta signatures that were public indicated CMV infection and matching HLA type. Points from the study as a whole: The study identified carriers of CMV plus the relevant HLA from cumulative public TCR beta family frequency. CMV-specific TCR beta clonotypes restricted by HLA-C dominated the ex vivo response.

This CDR3 has 13 amino acids. Trimming stripped 9 bases from V and 6 bases from J, with 17 bases between. Germline V gene lookup returns CDR1 LNHDA and CDR2 SQIVND (reference sequence). MiXCR was run by TCRdb on the reads, yielding one entry per CDR3 protein. The sample consists of fewer than 550,000 distinct CDR3 sequences, less than 30% of them appearing once. The TCR comes from a human donor in good health (CMV status not recorded). Some clones in this sample may be carry-over from other donors' samples. Source material: PBMCs. This chain connects TRBV19 to TRBJ1-2; D gene ambiguous. The CDR3 is CASVGRQYHGYTF. The CDR3 DNA reads TGTGCCAGCGTGGGCAGGCAATATCATGGCTACACCTTC. Combining the CDR3 with reference TRBV19 and TRBJ1-2 gives the whole variable domain DGGITQSPKYLFRKEGQNVTLSCEQNLNHDAMYWYRQDPGQGLRLIYYSQIVNDFQKGDIAEGYSVSREKKESFPLTVTSAQKNPTAFYLCASVGRQYHGYTFGSGTRLTVV.